This T cell receptor (beta chain) derives from a study of CD8+CD57+ T cells in acquired aplastic anemia. CDR1 is MNHNS and CDR2 is SASEGT in the germline V gene. V was trimmed by 10 bases and J by 5 bases, leaving 16 bases between them. The CDR3 runs 13 residues. It was patients with CD8+CD57+ cell expansion by flow cytometry who were chosen for sequencing. Genomic DNA served as template for TCR beta VDJ and CDR3 profiling. TCRdb reprocessed the reads via MiXCR and lists one record per CDR3 protein. The sample lists some 150,000 distinct CDR3 sequences; around half were seen once. This rearrangement joins TRBV6-1 to TRBJ2-3, with a possible D match to TRBD1 (6 bases). Sequencing was done on a sample of sorted CD4+, CD8+, or CD8+CD57+ T cells (not recorded which) from PBMCs. The sequence came from a human donor with aplastic anemia. CDR3 amino acids: CANAGTRGDTQYF. In nucleotides, the CDR3 is TGTGCCAACGCCGGGACACGGGGAGATACGCAGTATTTT.